These 20 T cell receptor beta chains share one sample of origin, sequenced in a study of cytomegalovirus exposure and HLA in healthy donors. This PCR relied on a set of 60 Vbeta primers and 13 Jbeta primers. Produced via immunoSEQ multiplex PCR; TCRdb's table is partial and in-frame only. The sample records over 120,000 clones, around 82% being singletons. The sample was PBMCs. These receptors originate from a female donor in good health and CMV-seronegative.

The rearrangement uses TRBV7-9 and TRBJ1-6, with 8 bases that match TRBD1. Germline V gene sequence: CDR1 SEHNR, CDR2 FQNEAQ (reference sequence). J was trimmed by 9 bases and V by 5 bases; bases with no gene match: 6. The CDR3 is made up of 14 amino acids. The CDR3, as DNA: TGTGCCAGCAGCGTCGGGACAGGCGCTTCACCCCTCCACTTT. Translation: CASSVGTGASPLHF.

The gene calls are TRBV6-1 and TRBJ1-1; weak D call: TRBD1 (6 bases). The CDR3 extends over 13 amino acids. Germline lookup yields CDR1 MNHNS and CDR2 SASEGT. V was cut by 5 bases and J by 5 bases, with 12 bases left in between. The CDR3 DNA is TGTGCCAGCAGTAAGGGAGGGGGGACTGAAGCTTTCTTT. It is translated as CASSKGGGTEAFF.

The chain recombines TRBV6-4 with TRBJ2-3; 9 bases align to TRBD2. The V gene end was trimmed by 0 bases and the J gene end by 3 bases; junction bases not matched to a gene: 4. The CDR3 is 16 amino acids. Looked up from germline, CDR1 is MRHNA and CDR2 is SNTAGT. CDR3 bases: TGTGCCAGCAGTGACTCGGTCGCGGGAGGGACAGATACGCAGTATTTT. Its translation: CASSDSVAGGTDTQYF.

The V call is TRBV15, the J call TRBJ2-1, with 10 positions matching TRBD2. Germline CDR1 is LNHNV and CDR2 is YYDKDF (reference sequence). This CDR3 has 20 residues. V trimming: 0 bases; J trimming: 7 bases; junction bases outside the gene matches: 18. The CDR3 sequence is CATSRDQMLAGATASNEQFF. CDR3 DNA: TGTGCCACCAGCAGAGATCAGATGCTAGCGGGAGCCACGGCTTCAAATGAGCAGTTCTTC.

DNA for the CDR3: TGTGCCAGCAGCCCCCGGGTCCTAGCCTATGGCTACACCTTC. It codes for CASSPRVLAYGYTF. V usage is TRBV7-2 and J usage is TRBJ1-2; D remains unclear. CDR3 length equals 14 residues. CDR1 SGHTA and CDR2 FQGNSA come from the germline V gene. The V gene lost 5 bases and the J gene lost 4 bases, with 14 bases spanning the gap.

This CDR3 reads CAGRRDSNTEAFF. The CDR3 DNA follows: TGTGCCGGCCGGCGGGATTCGAACACTGAAGCTTTCTTT. The rearrangement uses TRBV30 and TRBJ1-1; D gene unclear. Germline V gene lookup returns CDR1 GTSNPN and CDR2 SVGIG (reference sequence). Trimming cost V 8 bases and J 1 base, with 14 bases left between them. This CDR3 is built from 13 residues.

In its sample, this clone was seen a few times. This chain connects TRBV5-1 to TRBJ1-1; 7 bases align to TRBD1. The trim removed 4 bases at V and 7 bases at J, leaving 7 bases unmatched. Looked up from germline, CDR1 is SGHRS and CDR2 is YFSETQ. This CDR3 contains 13 residues. CDR3 sequence reads: CASSRAGTVEAFF. Written as DNA, the CDR3 is TGCGCCAGCAGCAGGGCCGGGACAGTTGAAGCTTTCTTT.

The chain couples TRBV5-8 to TRBJ1-6; D unresolved. Germline V gene sequence: CDR1 SGHTS, CDR2 YDEGEE. This CDR3 is built from 13 residues. V was clipped by 2 bases and J by 7 bases, with 7 bases between them. Written as DNA, the CDR3 is TGTGCCAGCAGCTTCCGGCGGAATTCACCCCTCCACTTT. It codes for CASSFRRNSPLHF. Supplemented by reference TRBV5-8 and TRBJ1-6, the full variable domain reads EAGVTQSPTHLIKTRGQQATLRCSPISGHTSVYWYQQALGLGLQFLLWYDEGEERNRGNFPPRFSGRQFPNYSSELNVNALELEDSALYLCASSFRRNSPLHFGNGTRLTVT.

This chain uses TRBV11-2 with TRBJ2-7; 7 bases align to TRBD1. J gave up 4 bases and V 3 bases, and 6 bases lay outside the gene matches. CDR1 SGHAT and CDR2 FQNNGV come from the germline V gene. The CDR3 contains 14 residues. The CDR3 DNA is TGTGCCAGCAGCTTCGGCAGGGGGAAGTACGAGCAGTACTTC. It translates to CASSFGRGKYEQYF.

The chain has TRBV7-8 and TRBJ1-1, with TRBD1 as a possible D gene (5 bases). Trimming stripped 0 bases from V and 1 base from J, with 9 bases between. Germline lookup yields CDR1 SGHVS and CDR2 FQNEAQ. CDR3 length: 15 amino acids. The CDR3 reads CASSLAGHGNTEAFF. The DNA for the CDR3 is TGTGCCAGCAGCTTAGCTGGACACGGGAACACTGAAGCTTTCTTT.

J is TRBJ2-1 and V is TRBV30, with D possibly TRBD2 on 5 matching bases. Germline CDR1 is GTSNPN and CDR2 is SVGIG (reference sequence). V was trimmed by 2 bases and J by 2 bases, leaving 7 bases between them. The CDR3 contains 13 residues. CDR3 DNA sequence: TGTGCCTGGAGTAGCGGTGCCTACAATGAGCAGTTCTTC. The encoded protein is CAWSSGAYNEQFF.

The V gene is TRBV29-1, the J gene TRBJ2-3; 7 bases map to TRBD2. The trim removed 8 bases at V and 0 bases at J, leaving 14 bases unmatched. The germline gives CDR1 SQVTM, CDR2 ANQGSEA. The CDR3 is 16 residues long. The CDR3 DNA reads as TGCAGCTCAAGTGGGATTCGGGAGGCTAGCACAGATACGCAGTATTTT. This sequence encodes CSSSGIREASTDTQYF.

V and J are TRBV29-1 and TRBJ1-1; D unresolved. Trimming left V 6 bases short and J 1 base short, with 18 bases between. Germline V lookup: CDR1 SQVTM, CDR2 ANQGSEA. This CDR3 comprises 15 residues. The CDR3 loop reads CSVSGLSPANTEAFF. The CDR3 DNA follows: TGCAGCGTCTCCGGACTCTCCCCTGCGAACACTGAAGCTTTCTTT.

The chain carries TRBV12-2 and TRBJ1-4; the listed D gene, TRBD1, was not tested against the DNA. TRBV12-2 is a recognized pseudogene. The CDR3 is 16 residues long. CDR3 coding DNA: TGTGCAAGTCGCCTACAGTGGCGCAGAGAAAATGAAAAACTGTTTTTT. Its protein is CASRLQWRRENEKLFF.

The rearrangement links TRBV2 to TRBJ1-2, with 8 positions matching TRBD1. The CDR3 has 15 residues. Per germline, CDR1 SNHLY and CDR2 FYNNEI. Trimming removed 6 bases from V and 4 bases from J; junction bases left unmatched: 10. DNA for the CDR3: TGTGCCAGCAGCACACAGGGGGGAAAGGGCTATGGCTACACCTTC. Its translation: CASSTQGGKGYGYTF.

This rearrangement joins TRBV5-1 to TRBJ2-2; TRBD2 aligns across 8 bases. V shed 1 base and J 4 bases; nucleotides not matched to a gene: 3. The germline gives CDR1 SGHRS, CDR2 YFSETQ. The CDR3 covers 15 residues. The CDR3, as DNA: TGCGCCAGCAGCTTGCTGAGCGGGAGCACCGGGGAGCTGTTTTTT. As protein: CASSLLSGSTGELFF.

CDR3 nucleotide sequence: TGCAGCGTTCGAGCGGGAGCTTCCTACAATGAGCAGTTCTTC. Translating it yields CSVRAGASYNEQFF. The chain joins TRBV29-1 to TRBJ2-1, with 8 bases that match TRBD2. CDR1 is SQVTM and CDR2 is ANQGSEA in the germline V gene. V was clipped by 5 bases and J by 1 base; unmatched bases: 4. The CDR3 length is 14 residues.

This rearrangement joins TRBV6-6 to TRBJ1-1; D not certain. This CDR3 has 15 amino acids. Germline V CDR1 and CDR2: MNHNY, SVGAGI (reference sequence). Trimming pared 1 base from V and 0 bases from J, leaving 9 bases between. In DNA form, the CDR3 reads TGTGCCAGCAGTTACTTACCTACTATGAACACTGAAGCTTTCTTT. Its translation is CASSYLPTMNTEAFF.

This clone appeared once. The chain couples TRBV9 to TRBJ2-3; D might be TRBD2 (6 bases). The CDR3 covers 16 residues. CDR1 and CDR2 (germline): SGDLS, YYNGEE. V lost 3 bases to trimming and J lost 1 base, with 15 bases between them. This CDR3 is CASSARPGLGTDTQYF. CDR3 coding DNA: TGTGCCAGCAGCGCCCGACCGGGACTTGGCACAGATACGCAGTATTTT.

The chain combines TRBV28 with TRBJ1-5; 8 bases map to TRBD1. CDR1 MDHEN and CDR2 SYDVKM come from the germline V gene. Trimming took 5 bases from V and 3 from J; bases not matched to a gene: 6. The CDR3 length is 15 residues. CDR3 loop: CASSAPGQVNQPQHF. The CDR3 nucleotides read TGTGCCAGCAGTGCACCGGGACAGGTCAATCAGCCCCAGCATTTT.